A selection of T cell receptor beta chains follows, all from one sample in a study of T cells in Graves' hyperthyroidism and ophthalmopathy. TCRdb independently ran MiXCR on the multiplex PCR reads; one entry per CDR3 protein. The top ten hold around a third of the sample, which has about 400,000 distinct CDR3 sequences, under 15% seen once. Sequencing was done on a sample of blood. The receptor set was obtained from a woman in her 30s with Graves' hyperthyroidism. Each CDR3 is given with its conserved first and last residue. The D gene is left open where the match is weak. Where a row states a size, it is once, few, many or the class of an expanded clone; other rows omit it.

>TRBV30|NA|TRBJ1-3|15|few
CAWSVLGAAGNTIYF
TGTGCCTGGAGTGTTTTAGGGGCTGCTGGAAACACCATATATTTT
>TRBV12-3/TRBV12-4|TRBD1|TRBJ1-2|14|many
CASSLTGTNYGYTF
TGTGCCAGCAGTTTGACAGGGACGAACTATGGCTACACCTTC
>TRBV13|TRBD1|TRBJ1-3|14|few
CASSIRQGATTIYF
TGTGCCAGCAGCATCCGACAGGGTGCGACCACCATATATTTT
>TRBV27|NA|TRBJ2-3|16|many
CASSLSVLVGTDTQYF
TGTGCCAGCAGTTTATCAGTCCTAGTTGGCACAGATACGCAGTATTTT
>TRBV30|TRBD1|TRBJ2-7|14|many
CAWSVGTGGNEQYF
TGTGCCTGGAGTGTAGGTACAGGGGGTAACGAGCAGTACTTC
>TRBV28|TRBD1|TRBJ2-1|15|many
CASSLRDRDVNEQFF
TGTGCCAGCAGTCTAAGGGACAGGGATGTTAATGAGCAGTTCTTC
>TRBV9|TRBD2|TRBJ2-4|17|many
CASALHGREGAKNIQYF
TGTGCCAGCGCACTCCACGGGCGGGAGGGGGCCAAAAACATTCAGTACTTC
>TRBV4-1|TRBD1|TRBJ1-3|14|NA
CASSASYRGDTIYF
TGCGCCAGCAGCGCCAGCTACAGGGGTGACACCATATATTTT
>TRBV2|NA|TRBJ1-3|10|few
CASFRNTIYF
TGTGCCAGCTTCAGGAACACCATATATTTT
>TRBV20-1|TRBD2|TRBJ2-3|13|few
CSVISGASDTQYF
TGCAGTGTTATTAGCGGGGCCTCGGATACGCAGTATTTT
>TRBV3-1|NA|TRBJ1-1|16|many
CASSQGIIALNTEAFF
TGTGCCAGCAGCCAAGGGATAATAGCGCTGAACACTGAAGCTTTCTTT
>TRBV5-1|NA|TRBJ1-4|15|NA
CASSLRAETNEKLFF
TGCGCCAGCAGCTTGCGGGCCGAAACTAATGAGAAACTGTTTTTT
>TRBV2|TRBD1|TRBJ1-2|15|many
CASSEREGAGYGYTF
TGTGCCAGCAGTGAGCGGGAGGGGGCAGGCTATGGCTACACCTTC
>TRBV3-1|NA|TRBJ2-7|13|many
CASSQFDTREQYF
TGTGCCAGCAGCCAGTTCGACACCAGGGAGCAGTACTTC
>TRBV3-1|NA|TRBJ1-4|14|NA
CASSQGQGSEKLFF
TGTGCCAGCAGCCAAGGGCAGGGGAGTGAAAAACTGTTTTTT
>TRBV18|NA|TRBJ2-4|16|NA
CASSQTKGWAKNIQYF
TGTGCCAGCTCACAAACGAAGGGTTGGGCCAAAAACATTCAGTACTTC
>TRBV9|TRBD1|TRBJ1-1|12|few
CASSSRTGRAFF
TGTGCCAGCAGCTCTCGGACAGGACGGGCTTTCTTT
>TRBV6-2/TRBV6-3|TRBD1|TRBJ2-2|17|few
CASRHGDREDRTGELFF
TGTGCCAGCAGACACGGGGACAGGGAGGATAGGACCGGGGAGCTGTTTTTT
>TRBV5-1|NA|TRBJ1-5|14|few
CASWSVYSNQPQHF
TGCGCCAGCTGGTCAGTGTATAGCAATCAGCCCCAGCATTTT
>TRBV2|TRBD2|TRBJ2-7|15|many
CASSRSGANSYEQYF
TGTGCCAGCAGCCGAAGCGGGGCTAACTCCTACGAGCAGTACTTC
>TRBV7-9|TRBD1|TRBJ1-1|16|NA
CASSLWRQGAGAEAFF
TGTGCCAGCAGCTTATGGCGACAGGGGGCGGGAGCTGAAGCTTTCTTT
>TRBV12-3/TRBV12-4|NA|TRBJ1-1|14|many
CASTSTGVNTEAFF
TGTGCCAGCACCTCTACCGGAGTGAACACTGAAGCTTTCTTT
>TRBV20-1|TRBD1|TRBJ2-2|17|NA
CSARGFTPGGDAGELFF
TGCAGTGCTAGAGGATTTACTCCAGGGGGCGATGCCGGGGAGCTGTTTTTT
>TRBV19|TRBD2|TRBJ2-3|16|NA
CACGTSGRGGTDTQYF
TGTGCCTGTGGGACTAGCGGGAGGGGTGGCACAGATACGCAGTATTTT
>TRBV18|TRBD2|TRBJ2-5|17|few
CASSPSQAGGLGETQYF
TGTGCCAGCTCACCATCCCAAGCGGGAGGCCTAGGAGAGACCCAGTACTTC
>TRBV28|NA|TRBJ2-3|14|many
CATKGTPSTDTQYF
TGTGCCACCAAGGGGACTCCTAGCACAGATACGCAGTATTTT